This is a list of T cell receptor beta chains from one sample in a study of metastatic and nonmetastatic thyroid tumors. With MiXCR, TCRdb reprocessed the PCR reads. The table includes 13,000 or so clones, under 25% detected once. The material sequenced was blood. These receptors all stem from a male donor with papillary thyroid cancer or a benign thyroid nodule (not recorded which). Some clones in this sample may be carry-over from other donors' samples. The CDR3 runs from the conserved cysteine through the conserved F or W. The D gene is left open where the match is weak. Clone size is not always given. Where it is, it says once, few, many or a class for expanded clones.

v_call,clone_size,j_call,d_call,cdr3_nt,cdr3_aa
TRBV2,medium-sized,TRBJ2-1,TRBD1,TGTGCCAGTAAAGCGGGACAGGGACTCCTCAATGAGCAGTTCTTC,CASKAGQGLLNEQFF
TRBV9,many,TRBJ1-1,.,TGTGCCAGCAGCGTAGAAGGGTCCCAGGGAACTGAAGCTTTCTTT,CASSVEGSQGTEAFF
TRBV6-1,.,TRBJ1-3,.,TGTGCCAGCAGTTCAGGGCCCCCGCTTAGAAACACCATATATTTT,CASSSGPPLRNTIYF
TRBV12-3/TRBV12-4,few,TRBJ2-1,TRBD2,TGTGCCAGCAGTAGCGGGAGAGGGTCCTACAATGAGCAGTTCTTC,CASSSGRGSYNEQFF
TRBV20-1,.,TRBJ1-2,.,TGCAGTGGTGGAACAGACCAATCACGCTACACCTTC,CSGGTDQSRYTF
TRBV19,medium-sized,TRBJ2-2,TRBD1,TGTGCCACCACAGACAGGGCCCAACGCACCGGGGAGCTGTTTTTT,CATTDRAQRTGELFF
TRBV7-2,.,TRBJ2-7,TRBD1,TGTGCCAGCAGCTCGGGGACAGGAACCTACGAGCAGTACTTC,CASSSGTGTYEQYF
TRBV27,few,TRBJ2-7,.,TGTGCCAGCAGTTTATCGGGGAATTCCTACGAGCAGTACTTC,CASSLSGNSYEQYF
TRBV6-4,few,TRBJ2-2,TRBD2,TGTGCCAGCAGTGTAAAAGCGGGAGACACCGGGGAGCTGTTTTTT,CASSVKAGDTGELFF
TRBV2,.,TRBJ2-1,TRBD2,TGTGCCAGCAGAGGAAGGTCTAGCGGGAGAAATGAGCAGTTCTTC,CASRGRSSGRNEQFF
TRBV11-2,.,TRBJ2-5,TRBD1,TGTGCCAGCAGCTTCGGGACAGGACAAGAGACCCAGTACTTC,CASSFGTGQETQYF
TRBV28,.,TRBJ1-2,.,TGTGCCAGCTGTACCCGGGGGTATGGCTACACCTTC,CASCTRGYGYTF
TRBV2,few,TRBJ2-5,.,TGTGTCAGCAGCGCGCCACCTCAGACCCAGTACTTC,CVSSAPPQTQYF
TRBV6-2/TRBV6-3,few,TRBJ2-1,TRBD1,TGTGCCAGCAGGAAAGGGACAGTTGGGAATGAGCAGTTCTTC,CASRKGTVGNEQFF
TRBV25-1,.,TRBJ1-4,.,TGTGCCAGCAGTGAGTGGGGTTGGGGGAATGAAAAACTGTTTTTT,CASSEWGWGNEKLFF
TRBV29-1,many,TRBJ2-2,TRBD2,TGCAGCGTTCTGCTAGGAGGCGCGGGAGCTGCAACCGGGGAGCTGTTTTTT,CSVLLGGAGAATGELFF
TRBV27,few,TRBJ1-1,.,TGTGCCAGCAGTTTCGGGGAGGACACTGAAGCTTTCTTT,CASSFGEDTEAFF